These T cell receptor beta chains were read from a single sample in a study of identical twins. A single record per CDR3 protein comes from TCRdb applying MiXCR to the 5' RACE reads. The table has over 500,000 distinct CDR3 sequences, roughly 21% seen once. This sample was also put to use in a study of T cells expressing NK-cell markers.

Material: CD4+ T cells sorted from blood. The receptors were sampled from a woman between 18 and 30 years old in good health. The CDR3 runs from the conserved cysteine through the conserved F or W. The D gene is left open where the match is weak. Only some rows state a clone size, as once, few, many or a class for expanded clones.

j_call clone_size v_call d_call cdr3_aa cdr3_nt
TRBJ2-3 . TRBV4-3 TRBD1 CASSHSKGQGARDTQYF TGCGCCAGCAGCCATTCCAAGGGACAGGGGGCAAGAGATACGCAGTATTTT
TRBJ1-5 few TRBV12-3/TRBV12-4 . CASSFGQGNQPQHF TGTGCCAGCAGTTTCGGGCAGGGGAATCAGCCCCAGCATTTT
TRBJ2-5 few TRBV7-8 TRBD2 CASSSQLAGLQETQYF TGTGCCAGCAGCTCCCAACTAGCGGGGCTACAAGAGACCCAGTACTTC
TRBJ1-4 . TRBV20-1 . CSVDATNEKLFF TGCAGTGTAGATGCAACTAATGAAAAACTGTTTTTT
TRBJ2-4 many TRBV6-1 TRBD1 CASSVGQGAGNIQYF TGTGCCAGCAGTGTCGGACAGGGGGCTGGAAACATTCAGTACTTC
TRBJ2-1 few TRBV9 TRBD1 CASSGDRASSYNEQFF TGTGCCAGCAGCGGGGACAGGGCGAGCTCCTACAATGAGCAGTTCTTC
TRBJ2-3 . TRBV7-9 TRBD2 CASSLTSGSGTDTQYF TGTGCCAGCAGCTTAACCAGCGGGAGTGGCACAGATACGCAGTATTTT
TRBJ2-7 few TRBV20-1 TRBD2 CSATGRLAGSYEQYF TGCAGTGCTACGGGTAGACTAGCGGGATCCTACGAGCAGTACTTC
TRBJ1-2 few TRBV25-1 TRBD1 CASRDDRVGGYTF TGTGCCAGCAGGGATGACAGGGTAGGGGGCTACACCTTC
TRBJ2-2 few TRBV7-9 . CASSQQGSGAGELFF TGTGCCAGCAGCCAACAGGGCTCGGGAGCCGGGGAGCTGTTTTTT
TRBJ2-7 . TRBV7-2 . CASRRQSGDAYEQYF TGTGCCAGCAGGCGACAATCAGGAGACGCCTACGAGCAGTACTTC
TRBJ1-1 . TRBV10-3 . CAIKGVGTEAFF TGTGCCATCAAAGGGGTTGGCACTGAAGCTTTCTTT
TRBJ2-5 many TRBV9 . CASSVGDEETQYF TGTGCCAGCAGCGTAGGAGACGAAGAGACCCAGTACTTC
TRBJ2-3 few TRBV19 . CASSIEGITDTQYF TGTGCCAGTAGTATTGAAGGGATCACAGATACGCAGTATTTT